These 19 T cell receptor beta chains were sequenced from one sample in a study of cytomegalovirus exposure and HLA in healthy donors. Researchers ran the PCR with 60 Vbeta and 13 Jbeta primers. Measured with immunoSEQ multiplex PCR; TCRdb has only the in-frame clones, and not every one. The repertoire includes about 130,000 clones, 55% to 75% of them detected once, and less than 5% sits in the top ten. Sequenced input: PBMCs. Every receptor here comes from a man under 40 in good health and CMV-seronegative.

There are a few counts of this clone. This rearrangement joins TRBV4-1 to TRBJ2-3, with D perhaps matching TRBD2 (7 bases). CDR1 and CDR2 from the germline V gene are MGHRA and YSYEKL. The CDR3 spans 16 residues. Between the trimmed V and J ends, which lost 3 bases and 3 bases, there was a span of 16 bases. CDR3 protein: CASSHDEGGPTDTQYF. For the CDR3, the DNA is TGCGCCAGCAGCCATGATGAGGGGGGGCCTACAGATACGCAGTATTTT.

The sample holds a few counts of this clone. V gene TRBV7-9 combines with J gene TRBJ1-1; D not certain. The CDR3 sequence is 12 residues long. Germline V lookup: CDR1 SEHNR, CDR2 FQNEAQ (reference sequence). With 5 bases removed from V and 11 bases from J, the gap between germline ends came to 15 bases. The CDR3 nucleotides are TGTGCCAGCAGCACTAGACGGGCCGAGGCTTTCTTT. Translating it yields CASSTRRAEAFF.

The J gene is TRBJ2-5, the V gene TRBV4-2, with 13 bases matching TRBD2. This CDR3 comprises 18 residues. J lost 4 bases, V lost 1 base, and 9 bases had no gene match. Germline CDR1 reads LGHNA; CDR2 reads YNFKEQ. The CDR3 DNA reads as TGTGCCAGCAGCCAAGTTACACTAGCGGGGGGGCGGGGAGAGACCCAGTACTTC. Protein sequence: CASSQVTLAGGRGETQYF.

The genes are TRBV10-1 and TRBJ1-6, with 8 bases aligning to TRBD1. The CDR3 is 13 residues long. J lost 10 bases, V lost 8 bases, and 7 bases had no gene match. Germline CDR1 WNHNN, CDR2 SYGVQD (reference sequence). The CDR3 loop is CASWPGQASPLHF. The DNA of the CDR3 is TGCGCCAGCTGGCCGGGACAGGCCTCACCCCTCCACTTT.

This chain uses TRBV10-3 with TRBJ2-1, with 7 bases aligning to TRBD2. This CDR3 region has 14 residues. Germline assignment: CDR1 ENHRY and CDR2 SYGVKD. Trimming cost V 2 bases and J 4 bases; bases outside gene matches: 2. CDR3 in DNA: TGTGCCATCAGTGAGCTGGGGGGGTACAATGAGCAGTTCTTC. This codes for CAISELGGYNEQFF.

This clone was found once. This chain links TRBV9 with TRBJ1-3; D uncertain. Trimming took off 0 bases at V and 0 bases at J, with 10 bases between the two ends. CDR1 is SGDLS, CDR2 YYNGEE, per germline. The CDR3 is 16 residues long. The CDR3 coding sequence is TGTGCCAGCAGCGTAGGGAGCGGATTCTCTGGAAACACCATATATTTT. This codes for CASSVGSGFSGNTIYF.

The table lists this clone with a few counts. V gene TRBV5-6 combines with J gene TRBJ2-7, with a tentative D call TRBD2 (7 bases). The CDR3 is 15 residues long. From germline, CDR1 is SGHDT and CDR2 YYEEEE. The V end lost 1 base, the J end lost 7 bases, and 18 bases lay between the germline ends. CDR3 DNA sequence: TGTGCCAGCAGCTTGTACAGGGTAGGGGGGGTTGAGCAGTACTTC. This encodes CASSLYRVGGVEQYF.

CDR3 coding DNA: TGCGCCAGCAGTCTCCAACAGGGGTCAGGCACTGAAGCTTTCTTT. This gives the protein CASSLQQGSGTEAFF. V usage is TRBV4-1 and J usage is TRBJ1-1; 7 bases match TRBD1. J lost 4 bases, V lost 6 bases, and 11 bases had no gene match. CDR1 MGHRA and CDR2 YSYEKL come from the germline V gene. The CDR3 sequence is 15 residues long.

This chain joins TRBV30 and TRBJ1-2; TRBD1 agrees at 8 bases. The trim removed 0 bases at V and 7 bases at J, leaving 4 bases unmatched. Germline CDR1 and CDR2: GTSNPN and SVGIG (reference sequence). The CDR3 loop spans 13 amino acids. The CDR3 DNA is TGTGCCTGGAGTGTACAGGGGGATCGTGGCTACACCTTC. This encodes CAWSVQGDRGYTF.

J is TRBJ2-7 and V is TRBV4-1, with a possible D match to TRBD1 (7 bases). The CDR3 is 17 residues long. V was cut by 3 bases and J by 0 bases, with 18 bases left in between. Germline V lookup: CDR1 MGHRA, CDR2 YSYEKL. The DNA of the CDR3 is TGCGCCAGCAGCCATGGAGGGACAGCCACCTTCTCCTACGAGCAGTACTTC. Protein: CASSHGGTATFSYEQYF.

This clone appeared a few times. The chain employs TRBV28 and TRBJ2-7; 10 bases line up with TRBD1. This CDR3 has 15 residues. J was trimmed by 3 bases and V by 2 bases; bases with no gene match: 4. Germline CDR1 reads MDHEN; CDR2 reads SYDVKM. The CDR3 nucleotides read TGTGCCAGCAGTTTACCCCGGACAGGGGGCTACGAGCAGTACTTC. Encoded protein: CASSLPRTGGYEQYF.

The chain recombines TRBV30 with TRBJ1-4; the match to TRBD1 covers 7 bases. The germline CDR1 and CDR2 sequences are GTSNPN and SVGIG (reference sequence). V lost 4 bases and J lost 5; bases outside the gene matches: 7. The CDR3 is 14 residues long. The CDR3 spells CAWTPGGGNEKLFF. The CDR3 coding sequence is TGTGCCTGGACCCCAGGGGGTGGGAATGAAAAACTGTTTTTT.

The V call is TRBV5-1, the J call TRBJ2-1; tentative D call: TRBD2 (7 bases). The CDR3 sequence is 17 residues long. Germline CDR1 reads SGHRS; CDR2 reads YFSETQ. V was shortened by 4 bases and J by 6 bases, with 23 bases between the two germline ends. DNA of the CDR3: TGCGCCAGCAGCCGTCTTTTGTCCGCGGGGGCCACCAATGAGCAGTTCTTC. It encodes CASSRLLSAGATNEQFF. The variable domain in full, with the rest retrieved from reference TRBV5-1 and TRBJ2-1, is KAGVTQTPRYLIKTRGQQVTLSCSPISGHRSVSWYQQTPGQGLQFLFEYFSETQRNKGNFPGRFSGRQFSNSRSEMNVSTLELGDSALYLCASSRLLSAGATNEQFFGPGTRLTVL.

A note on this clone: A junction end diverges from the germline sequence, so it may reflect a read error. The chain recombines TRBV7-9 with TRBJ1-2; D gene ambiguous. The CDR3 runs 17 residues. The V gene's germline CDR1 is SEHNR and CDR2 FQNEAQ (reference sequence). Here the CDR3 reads CSSSLDSIGSENYGYTF. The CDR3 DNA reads TGTTCCAGCAGCTTAGATAGTATCGGGTCGGAAAACTATGGCTACACCTTC.

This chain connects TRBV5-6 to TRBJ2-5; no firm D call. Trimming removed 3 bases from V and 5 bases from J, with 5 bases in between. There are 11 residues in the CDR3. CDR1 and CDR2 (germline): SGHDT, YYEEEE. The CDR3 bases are TGTGCCAGCAGCTACGGGGAGACCCAGTACTTC. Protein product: CASSYGETQYF.

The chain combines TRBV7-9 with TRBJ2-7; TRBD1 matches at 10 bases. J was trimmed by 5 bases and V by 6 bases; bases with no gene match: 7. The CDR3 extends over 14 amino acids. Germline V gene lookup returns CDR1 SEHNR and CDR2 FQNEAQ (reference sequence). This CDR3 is CASRPPGQGHEQYF. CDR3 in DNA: TGTGCCAGCAGACCACCGGGACAGGGGCACGAGCAGTACTTC.

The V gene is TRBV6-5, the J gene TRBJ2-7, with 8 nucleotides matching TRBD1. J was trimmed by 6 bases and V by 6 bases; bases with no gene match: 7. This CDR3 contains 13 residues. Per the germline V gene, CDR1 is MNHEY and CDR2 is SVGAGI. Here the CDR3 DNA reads TGTGCCAGCAGCCGGACAGGGTCAGCCGAGCAGTACTTC. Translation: CASSRTGSAEQYF.

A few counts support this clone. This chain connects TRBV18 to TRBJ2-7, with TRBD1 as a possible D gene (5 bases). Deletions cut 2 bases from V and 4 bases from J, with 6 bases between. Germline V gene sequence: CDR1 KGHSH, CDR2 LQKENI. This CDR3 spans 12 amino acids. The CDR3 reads CASSPDSYEQYF. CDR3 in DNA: TGTGCCAGCTCACCAGACAGTTACGAGCAGTACTTC.

The CDR3 region has the DNA TGTGCCAGCAGTGAAGCGCTGAGTGGCTACACCTTC. Translating gives CASSEALSGYTF. V and J are TRBV6-1 and TRBJ1-2; D not resolved. Germline-derived CDR1 and CDR2 are MNHNS and SASEGT. Between the trimmed V and J ends, which lost 0 bases and 7 bases, there was a span of 6 bases. The CDR3 runs 12 residues.